This T cell receptor beta chain was sequenced during a study of identical twins. Study observations and caveats: Diverse VJ usage suggested most zero-insertion clonotypes were not invariant T cells. Abundant beta clonotypes from cord blood had fewer insertions, unlike memory repertoires, which showed none.

One entry per CDR3 protein, called by TCRdb with MiXCR from the 5' RACE reads. The repertoire holds 550,000 to 800,000 distinct CDR3 sequences, with about 7.6% as singletons. Healthy Caucasians, and only they, were the donors. The CDR3 is made up of 20 amino acids. CDR1 and CDR2 (germline): SGHAT, FQDESV (reference sequence). V lost 4 bases, J lost 0 bases, and 16 bases stayed unmatched. As for this clonotype: Its antigen is unknown.

The sample was also reused in another study, on yellow fever vaccine responses in identical twins. That source reports: Among the twins, the vaccine T cell response reportedly seemed partly convergent and partly personalized.

The clonotype comes from a woman aged 18-29 years in good health. Sequencing was done on a sample of PBMCs. The chain uses TRBV11-1 and TRBJ2-2; 8 bases are a match to TRBD2. DNA for the CDR3: TGTGCCAGCAGCTCGACCTACCCGTCGGCTAGCGGGCCGAACACCGGGGAGCTGTTTTTT. This codes for CASSSTYPSASGPNTGELFF.